The present T cell receptor (beta chain) was sequenced within a study of blood T cell repertoires in COVID-19. Across the whole study: Whether acute or convalescent, the COVID-19 samples came from the United States, Italy and Spain. From T cells, B-cell-depleted T cells, or PBMCs came the material, which was cDNA or gDNA.

In the authors' workflow: Amplification of reference gene primers provided the estimated nucleated cell counts. Some clones are missing from TCRdb's copy, which holds only in-frame ones; the method was immunoSEQ multiplex PCR. The D gene and trimming were derived from the DNA, and the V and J assignments and clone size from that table. The sample includes about 300,000 clones, roughly 90% seen only once; the top ten take about 2%. CDR3 length: 15 amino acids. Germline V CDR1 and CDR2: SGDLS, YYNGEE. Trimming left V 1 base short and J 5 bases short, with 13 bases between. The Seattle patients joined while their infection was active and were tracked longitudinally afterward.

Sequencing was carried out using peripheral blood. The TCR was taken from a woman in her 30s with COVID-19, enrolled during active disease. V usage is TRBV9 and J usage is TRBJ2-1, with D maybe TRBD1 (6 bases). The CDR3 DNA sequence: TGTGCCAGCAGCGTACACTGGACAGTGGACAATGAGCAGTTCTTC. It translates to CASSVHWTVDNEQFF.